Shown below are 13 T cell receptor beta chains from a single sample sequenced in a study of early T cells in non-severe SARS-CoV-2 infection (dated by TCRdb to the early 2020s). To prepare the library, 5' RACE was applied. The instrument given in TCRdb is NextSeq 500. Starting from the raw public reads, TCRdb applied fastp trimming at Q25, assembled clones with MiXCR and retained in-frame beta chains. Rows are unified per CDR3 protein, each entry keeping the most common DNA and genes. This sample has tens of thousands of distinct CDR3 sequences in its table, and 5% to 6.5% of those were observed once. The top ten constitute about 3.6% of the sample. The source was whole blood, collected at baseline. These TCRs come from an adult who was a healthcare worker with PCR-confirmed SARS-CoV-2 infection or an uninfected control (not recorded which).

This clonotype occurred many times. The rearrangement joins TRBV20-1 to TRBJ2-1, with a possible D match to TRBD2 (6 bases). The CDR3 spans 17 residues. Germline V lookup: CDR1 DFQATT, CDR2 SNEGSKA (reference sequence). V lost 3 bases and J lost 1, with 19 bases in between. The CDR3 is CSARESRGKGSYNEQFF. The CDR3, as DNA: TGCAGTGCTAGGGAGTCCCGCGGGAAAGGGTCCTACAATGAGCAGTTCTTC.

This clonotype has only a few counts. The CDR3 sequence is CASSAPVQETQYF. DNA of the CDR3: TGTGCCAGCAGCGCGCCCGTCCAAGAGACCCAGTACTTC. This chain links TRBV7-2 with TRBJ2-5, with D unresolved. CDR1 SGHTA and CDR2 FQGNSA come from the germline V gene. V was shortened by 5 bases and J by 1 base, with 8 bases between the two germline ends. This CDR3 spans 13 amino acids.

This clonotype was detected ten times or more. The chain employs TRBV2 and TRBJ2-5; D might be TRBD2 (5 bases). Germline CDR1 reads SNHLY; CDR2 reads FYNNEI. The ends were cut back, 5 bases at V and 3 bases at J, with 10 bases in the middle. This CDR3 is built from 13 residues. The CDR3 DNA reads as TGTGCCAGCAGTTACCAAGCGGAAGAGACCCAGTACTTC. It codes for CASSYQAEETQYF.

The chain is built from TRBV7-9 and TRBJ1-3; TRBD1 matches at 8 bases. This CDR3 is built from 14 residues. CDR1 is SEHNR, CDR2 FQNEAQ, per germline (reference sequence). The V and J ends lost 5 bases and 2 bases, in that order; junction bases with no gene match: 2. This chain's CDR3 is CASSPTGAGNTIYF. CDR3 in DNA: TGTGCCAGCAGCCCGACAGGGGCTGGAAACACCATATATTTT. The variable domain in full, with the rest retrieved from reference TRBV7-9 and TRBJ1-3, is DTGVSQNPRHKITKRGQNVTFRCDPISEHNRLYWYRQTLGQGPEFLTYFQNEAQLEKSRLLSDRFSAERPKGSFSTLEIQRTEQGDSAMYLCASSPTGAGNTIYFGEGSWLTVV.

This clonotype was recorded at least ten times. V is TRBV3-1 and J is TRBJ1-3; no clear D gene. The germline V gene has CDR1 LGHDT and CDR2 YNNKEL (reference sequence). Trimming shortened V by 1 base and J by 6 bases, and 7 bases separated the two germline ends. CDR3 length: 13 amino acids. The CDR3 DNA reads TGTGCCAGCAGCCAAGTGGTAGAAAACACCATATATTTT. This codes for CASSQVVENTIYF.

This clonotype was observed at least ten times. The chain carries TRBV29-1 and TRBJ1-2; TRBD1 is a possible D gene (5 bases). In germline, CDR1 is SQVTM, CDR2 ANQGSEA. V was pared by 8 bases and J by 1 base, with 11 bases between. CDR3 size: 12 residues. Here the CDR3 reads CSTRDSNYGYTF. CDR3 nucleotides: TGCAGCACCCGAGACAGTAACTATGGCTACACCTTC. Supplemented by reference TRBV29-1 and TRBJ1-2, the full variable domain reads SAVISQKPSRDICQRGTSLTIQCQVDSQVTMMFWYRQQPGQSLTLIATANQGSEATYESGFVIDKFPISRPNLTFSTLTVSNMSPEDSSIYLCSTRDSNYGYTFGSGTRLTVV.

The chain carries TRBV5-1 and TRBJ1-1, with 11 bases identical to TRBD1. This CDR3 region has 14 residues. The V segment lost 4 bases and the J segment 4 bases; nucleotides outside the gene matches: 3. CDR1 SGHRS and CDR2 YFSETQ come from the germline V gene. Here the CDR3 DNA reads TGCGCCAGCAGCCCCGGACAGGGGGCCACTGAAGCTTTCTTT. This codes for CASSPGQGATEAFF. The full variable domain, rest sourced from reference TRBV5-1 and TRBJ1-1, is KAGVTQTPRYLIKTRGQQVTLSCSPISGHRSVSWYQQTPGQGLQFLFEYFSETQRNKGNFPGRFSGRQFSNSRSEMNVSTLELGDSALYLCASSPGQGATEAFFGQGTRLTVV.

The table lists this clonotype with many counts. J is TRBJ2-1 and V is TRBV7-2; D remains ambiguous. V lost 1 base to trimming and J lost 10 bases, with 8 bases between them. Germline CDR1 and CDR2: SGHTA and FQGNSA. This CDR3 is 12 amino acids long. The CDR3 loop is CASSLVLGEQFF. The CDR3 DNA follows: TGTGCCAGCAGCTTAGTGCTTGGGGAGCAGTTCTTC.

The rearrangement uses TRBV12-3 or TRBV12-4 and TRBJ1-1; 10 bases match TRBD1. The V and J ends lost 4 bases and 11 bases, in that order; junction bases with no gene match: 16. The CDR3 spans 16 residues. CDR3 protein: CASSWGQGSQRSKAFF. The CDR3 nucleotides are TGTGCCAGCAGTTGGGGACAGGGGAGCCAGAGATCAAAGGCTTTCTTT.

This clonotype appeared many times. In nucleotides, the CDR3 is TGCAGTGCTAGGAGGGCGACTAGCGGTCTGGAGTACTACGAGCAGTACTTC. The encoded protein is CSARRATSGLEYYEQYF. This chain uses TRBV20-1 with TRBJ2-7; 9 positions match TRBD2. Germline V gives CDR1 DFQATT, CDR2 SNEGSKA (reference sequence). The CDR3 totals 17 residues. V lost 3 bases, J lost 3 bases, and 15 bases stayed unmatched.

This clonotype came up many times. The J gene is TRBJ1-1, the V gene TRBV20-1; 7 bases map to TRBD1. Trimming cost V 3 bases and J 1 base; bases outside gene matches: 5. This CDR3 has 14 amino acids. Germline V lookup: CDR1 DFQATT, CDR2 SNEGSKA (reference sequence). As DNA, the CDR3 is TGCAGTGCTAGGACAGGGAAGGGGAACACTGAAGCTTTCTTT. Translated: CSARTGKGNTEAFF.

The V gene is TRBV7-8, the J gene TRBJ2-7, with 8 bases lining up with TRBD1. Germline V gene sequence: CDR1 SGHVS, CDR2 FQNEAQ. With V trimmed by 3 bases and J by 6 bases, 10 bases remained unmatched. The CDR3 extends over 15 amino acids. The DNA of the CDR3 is TGTGCCAGCAGCTTCGGGACAGGTCCGTTTTCCGAGCAGTACTTC. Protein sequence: CASSFGTGPFSEQYF.

The CDR3 coding sequence is TGTGCCAGCTTACTTTATGAGGGTCCCGCCTACACCTTC. It encodes CASLLYEGPAYTF. V and J are TRBV27 and TRBJ1-2; no firm D call. Trimming took off 8 bases at V and 10 bases at J, with 20 bases between the two ends. The CDR3 runs 13 residues. Germline lookup yields CDR1 MNHEY and CDR2 SMNVEV (reference sequence).